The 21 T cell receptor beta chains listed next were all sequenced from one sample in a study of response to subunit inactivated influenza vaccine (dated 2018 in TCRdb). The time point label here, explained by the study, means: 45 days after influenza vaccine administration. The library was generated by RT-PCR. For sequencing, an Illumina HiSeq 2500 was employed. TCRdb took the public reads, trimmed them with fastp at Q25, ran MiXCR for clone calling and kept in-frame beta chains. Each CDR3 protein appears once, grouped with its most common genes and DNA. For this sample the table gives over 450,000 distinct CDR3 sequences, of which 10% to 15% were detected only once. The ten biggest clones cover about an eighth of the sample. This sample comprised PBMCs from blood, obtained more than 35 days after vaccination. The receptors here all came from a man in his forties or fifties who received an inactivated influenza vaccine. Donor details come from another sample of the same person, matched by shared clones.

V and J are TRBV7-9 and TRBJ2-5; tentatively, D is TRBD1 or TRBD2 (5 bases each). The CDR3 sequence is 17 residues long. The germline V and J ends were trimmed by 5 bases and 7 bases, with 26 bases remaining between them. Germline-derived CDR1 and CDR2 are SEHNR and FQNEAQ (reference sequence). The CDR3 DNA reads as TGTGCCAGCAGCCCGAATCAGGGACCCCTCTCAGGTGGGACCCAGTACTTC. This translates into CASSPNQGPLSGGTQYF. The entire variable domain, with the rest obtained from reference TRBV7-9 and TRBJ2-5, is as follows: DTGVSQNPRHKITKRGQNVTFRCDPISEHNRLYWYRQTLGQGPEFLTYFQNEAQLEKSRLLSDRFSAERPKGSFSTLEIQRTEQGDSAMYLCASSPNQGPLSGGTQYFGPGTRLLVL.

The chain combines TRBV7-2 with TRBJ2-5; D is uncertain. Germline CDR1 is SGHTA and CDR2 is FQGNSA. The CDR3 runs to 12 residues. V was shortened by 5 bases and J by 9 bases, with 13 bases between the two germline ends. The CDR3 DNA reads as TGTGCCAGCAGCCCAGGTCTCCCGGCCCAGTACTTC. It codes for CASSPGLPAQYF.

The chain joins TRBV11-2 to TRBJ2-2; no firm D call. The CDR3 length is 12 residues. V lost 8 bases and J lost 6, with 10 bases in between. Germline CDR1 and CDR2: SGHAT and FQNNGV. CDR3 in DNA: TGTGCCAGCTGCGCCGTCGCCGGGGAGCTGTTTTTT. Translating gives CASCAVAGELFF.

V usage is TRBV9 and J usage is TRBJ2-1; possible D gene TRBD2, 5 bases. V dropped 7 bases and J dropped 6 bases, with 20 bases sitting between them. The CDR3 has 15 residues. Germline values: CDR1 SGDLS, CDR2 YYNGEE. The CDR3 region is CASGVAGHKSNEQFF. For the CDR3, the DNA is TGTGCCAGCGGGGTCGCGGGCCACAAATCCAATGAGCAGTTCTTC.

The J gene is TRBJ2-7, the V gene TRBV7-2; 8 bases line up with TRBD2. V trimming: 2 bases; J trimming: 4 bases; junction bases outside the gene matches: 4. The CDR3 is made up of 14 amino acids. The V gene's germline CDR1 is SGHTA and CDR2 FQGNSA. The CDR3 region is CASSLRTSYYEQYF. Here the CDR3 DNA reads TGTGCCAGCAGCTTAAGGACTAGCTATTACGAGCAGTACTTC.

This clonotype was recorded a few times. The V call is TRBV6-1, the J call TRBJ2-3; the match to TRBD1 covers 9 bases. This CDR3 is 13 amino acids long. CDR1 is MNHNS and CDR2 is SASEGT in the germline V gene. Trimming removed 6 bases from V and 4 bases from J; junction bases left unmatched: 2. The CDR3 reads CASRRTGADTQYF. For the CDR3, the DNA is TGTGCCAGCAGACGGACAGGGGCAGATACGCAGTATTTT.

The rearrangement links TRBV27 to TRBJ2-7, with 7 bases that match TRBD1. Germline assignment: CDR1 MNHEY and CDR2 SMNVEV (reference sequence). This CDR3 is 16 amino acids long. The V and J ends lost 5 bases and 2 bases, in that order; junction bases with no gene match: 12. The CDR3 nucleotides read TGTGCCAGCAGTCCGTCCGTAGGACAGGAAACCTACGAGCAGTACTTC. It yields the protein CASSPSVGQETYEQYF.

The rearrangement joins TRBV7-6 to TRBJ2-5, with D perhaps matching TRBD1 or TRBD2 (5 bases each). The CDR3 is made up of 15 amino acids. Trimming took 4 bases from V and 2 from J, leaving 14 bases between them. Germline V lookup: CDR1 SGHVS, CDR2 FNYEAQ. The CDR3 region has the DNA TGTGCCAGCAGCTCCCGGGGCCCATCACAAGAGACCCAGTACTTC. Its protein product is CASSSRGPSQETQYF. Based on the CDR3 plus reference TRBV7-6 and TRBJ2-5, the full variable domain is GAGVSQSPRYKVTKRGQDVALRCDPISGHVSLYWYRQALGQGPEFLTYFNYEAQQDKSGLPNDRFSAERPEGSISTLTIQRTEQRDSAMYRCASSSRGPSQETQYFGPGTRLLVL.

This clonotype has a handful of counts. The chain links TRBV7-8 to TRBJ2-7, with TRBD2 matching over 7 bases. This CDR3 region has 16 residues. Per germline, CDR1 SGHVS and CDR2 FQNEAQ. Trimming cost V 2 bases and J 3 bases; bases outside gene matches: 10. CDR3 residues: CASSLKLGGTGYEQYF. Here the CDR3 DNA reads TGTGCCAGCAGCTTAAAGCTCGGGGGGACGGGCTACGAGCAGTACTTC.

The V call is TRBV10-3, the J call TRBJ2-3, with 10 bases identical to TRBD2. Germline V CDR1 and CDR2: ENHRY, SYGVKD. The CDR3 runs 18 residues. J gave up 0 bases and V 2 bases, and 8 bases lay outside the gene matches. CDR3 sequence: CAISEELAGVTSTDTQYF. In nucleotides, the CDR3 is TGTGCCATCAGTGAGGAGCTAGCGGGGGTTACTAGCACAGATACGCAGTATTTT.

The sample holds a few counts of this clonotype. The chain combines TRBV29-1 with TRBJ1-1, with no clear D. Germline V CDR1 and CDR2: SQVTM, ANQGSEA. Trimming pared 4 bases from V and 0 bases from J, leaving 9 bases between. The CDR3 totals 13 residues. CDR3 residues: CSVGQLLNTEAFF. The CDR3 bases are TGCAGCGTTGGGCAGCTCCTGAACACTGAAGCTTTCTTT.

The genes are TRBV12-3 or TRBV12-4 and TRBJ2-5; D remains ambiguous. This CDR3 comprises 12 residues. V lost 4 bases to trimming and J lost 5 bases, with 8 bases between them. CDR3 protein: CASSSVAETQYF. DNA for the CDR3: TGTGCCAGCAGTTCTGTGGCTGAGACCCAGTACTTC.

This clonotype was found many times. The CDR3 DNA reads TGTGCCAGCAGACGGGTTGGGAGCGGGGAGCTGTTTTTT. Translating gives CASRRVGSGELFF. The chain is built from TRBV12-3 or TRBV12-4 and TRBJ2-2; D may be TRBD2 (5 bases). The CDR3 consists of 13 residues. Trimming left V 6 bases short and J 7 bases short, with 12 bases between.

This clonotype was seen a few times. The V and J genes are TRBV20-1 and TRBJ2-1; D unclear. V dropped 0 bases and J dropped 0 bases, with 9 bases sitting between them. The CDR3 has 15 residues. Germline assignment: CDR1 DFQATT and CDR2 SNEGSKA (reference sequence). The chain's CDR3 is CSARDAASSYNEQFF. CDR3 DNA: TGCAGTGCTAGAGATGCGGCATCCTCCTACAATGAGCAGTTCTTC.

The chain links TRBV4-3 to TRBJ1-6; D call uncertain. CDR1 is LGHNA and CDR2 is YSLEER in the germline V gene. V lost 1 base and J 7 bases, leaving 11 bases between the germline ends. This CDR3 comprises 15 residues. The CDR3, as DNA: TGCGCCAGCAGCCAAGGGGCACGAACAAATTCACCCCTCCACTTT. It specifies CASSQGARTNSPLHF.

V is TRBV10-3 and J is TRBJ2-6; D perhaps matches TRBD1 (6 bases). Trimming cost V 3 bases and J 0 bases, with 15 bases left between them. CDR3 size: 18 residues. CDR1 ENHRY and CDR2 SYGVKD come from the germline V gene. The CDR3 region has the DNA TGTGCCATCAGTGAAGAGGGACACCTAGTCTCTGGGGCCAACGTCCTGACTTTC. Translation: CAISEEGHLVSGANVLTF.

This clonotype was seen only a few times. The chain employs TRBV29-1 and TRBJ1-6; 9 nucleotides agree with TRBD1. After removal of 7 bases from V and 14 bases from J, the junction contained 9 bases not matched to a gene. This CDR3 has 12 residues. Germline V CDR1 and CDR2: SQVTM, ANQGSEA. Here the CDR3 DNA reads TGCAGCGCCAGCCTGGGACAGGGCACCCTCCACTTT. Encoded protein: CSASLGQGTLHF.

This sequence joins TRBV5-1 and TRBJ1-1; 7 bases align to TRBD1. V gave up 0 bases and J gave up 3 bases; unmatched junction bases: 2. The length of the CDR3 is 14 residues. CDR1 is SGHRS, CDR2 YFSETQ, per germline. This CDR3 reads CASSLDTGDTEAFF. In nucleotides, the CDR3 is TGCGCCAGCAGCTTGGATACAGGGGACACTGAAGCTTTCTTT.

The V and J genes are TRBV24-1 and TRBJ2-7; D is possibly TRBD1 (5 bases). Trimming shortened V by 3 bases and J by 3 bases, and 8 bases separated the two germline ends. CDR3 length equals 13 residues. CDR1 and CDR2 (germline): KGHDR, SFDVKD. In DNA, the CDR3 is TGTGCCACCAGTGATCCTACAGGCTACGAGCAGTACTTC. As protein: CATSDPTGYEQYF.

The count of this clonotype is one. The CDR3 DNA sequence: TGTGCCAGCAGCCGAGGACAGGGGGTTTCCACAGATACGCAGTATTTT. Protein product: CASSRGQGVSTDTQYF. The chain couples TRBV7-8 to TRBJ2-3; 10 bases fit TRBD1. This CDR3 spans 16 amino acids. V dropped 5 bases and J dropped 2; count of bases not matched to a gene: 7. Per germline, CDR1 SGHVS and CDR2 FQNEAQ. The entire variable domain, with the rest obtained from reference TRBV7-8 and TRBJ2-3, is as follows: GAGVSQSPRYKVAKRGQDVALRCDPISGHVSLFWYQQALGQGPEFLTYFQNEAQLDKSGLPSDRFFAERPEGSVSTLKIQRTQQEDSAVYLCASSRGQGVSTDTQYFGPGTRLTVL.

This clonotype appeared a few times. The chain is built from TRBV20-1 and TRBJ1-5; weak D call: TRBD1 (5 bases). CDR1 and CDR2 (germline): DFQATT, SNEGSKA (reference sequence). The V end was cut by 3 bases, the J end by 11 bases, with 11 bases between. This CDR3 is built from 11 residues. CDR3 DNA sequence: TGCAGTGCTAGGGCCGGGGGGTCCCAGCATTTT. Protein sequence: CSARAGGSQHF.